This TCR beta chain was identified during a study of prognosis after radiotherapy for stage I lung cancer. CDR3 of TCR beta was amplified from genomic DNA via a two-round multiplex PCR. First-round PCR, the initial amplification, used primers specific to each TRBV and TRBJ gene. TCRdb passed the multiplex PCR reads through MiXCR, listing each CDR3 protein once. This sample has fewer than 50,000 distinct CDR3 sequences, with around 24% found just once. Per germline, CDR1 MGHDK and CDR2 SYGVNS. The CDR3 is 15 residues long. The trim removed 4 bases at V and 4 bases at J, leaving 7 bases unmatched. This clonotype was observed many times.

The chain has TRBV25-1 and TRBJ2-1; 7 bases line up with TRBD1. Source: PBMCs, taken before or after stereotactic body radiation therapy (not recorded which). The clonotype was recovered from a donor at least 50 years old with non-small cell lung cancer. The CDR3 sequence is CASSGPGQYYNEQFF. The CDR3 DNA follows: TGTGCCAGCAGTGGCCCGGGACAGTATTACAATGAGCAGTTCTTC.